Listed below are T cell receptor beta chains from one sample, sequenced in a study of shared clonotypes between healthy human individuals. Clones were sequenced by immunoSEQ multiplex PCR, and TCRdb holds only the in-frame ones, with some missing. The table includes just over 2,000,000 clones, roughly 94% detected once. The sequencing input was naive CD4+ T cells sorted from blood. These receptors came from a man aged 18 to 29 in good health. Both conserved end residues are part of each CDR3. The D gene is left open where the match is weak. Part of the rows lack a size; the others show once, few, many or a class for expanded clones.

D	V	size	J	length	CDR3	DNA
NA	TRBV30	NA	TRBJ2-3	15	CAWGGLGISTDTQYF	TGTGCCTGGGGGGGATTAGGGATCAGCACAGATACGCAGTATTTT
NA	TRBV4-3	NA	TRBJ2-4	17	CASSQESQGSAKNIQYF	TGCGCCAGCAGCCAAGAGTCTCAGGGGTCAGCCAAAAACATTCAGTACTTC
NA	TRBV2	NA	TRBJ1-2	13	CASSERGNYGYTF	TGTGCCAGCAGTGAACGGGGTAACTATGGCTACACCTTC
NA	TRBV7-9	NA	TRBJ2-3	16	CASSRGDGASTDTQYF	TGTGCCAGCAGCCGTGGGGACGGTGCTAGCACAGATACGCAGTATTTT
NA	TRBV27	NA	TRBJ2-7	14	CASSPGDTLREQYF	TGTGCCAGCAGTCCAGGGGATACACTTCGGGAGCAGTACTTC
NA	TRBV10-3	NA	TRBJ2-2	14	CAIRSSELTGELFF	TGTGCCATCAGGAGTAGCGAACTCACCGGGGAGCTGTTTTTT
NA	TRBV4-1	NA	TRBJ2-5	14	CASSQPSSAETQYF	TGCGCCAGCAGCCAACCTTCTAGTGCAGAGACCCAGTACTTC
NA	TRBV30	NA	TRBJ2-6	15	CAWTVGGPGANVLTF	TGTGCCTGGACCGTGGGAGGACCTGGGGCCAACGTCCTGACTTTC
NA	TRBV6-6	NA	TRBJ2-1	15	CASSFSGAGINEQFF	TGTGCCAGCAGTTTCTCGGGGGCTGGGATCAATGAGCAGTTCTTC
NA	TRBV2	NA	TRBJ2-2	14	CASRDREGSGELFF	TGTGCCAGCAGGGACAGGGAGGGGTCCGGGGAGCTGTTTTTT
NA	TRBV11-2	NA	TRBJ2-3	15	CASSLDSLTTDTQYF	TGTGCCAGCAGCTTAGACTCGCTTACGACAGATACGCAGTATTTT
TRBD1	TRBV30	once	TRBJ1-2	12	CAWSRTGDGYTF	TGTGCCTGGAGCCGGACAGGGGATGGCTACACCTTC
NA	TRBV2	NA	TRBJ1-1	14	CASSVQGSGTGAFF	TGTGCCAGCAGCGTACAGGGATCGGGAACGGGTGCTTTCTTT
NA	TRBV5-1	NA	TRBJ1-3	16	CASSLGQNQLGNTIYF	TGCGCCAGCAGCCTAGGACAGAATCAACTTGGAAACACCATATATTTT
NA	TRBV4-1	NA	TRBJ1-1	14	CASSLIQANTEAFF	TGCGCCAGCAGCCTAATCCAGGCAAACACTGAAGCTTTCTTT
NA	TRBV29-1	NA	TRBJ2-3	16	CSVASLRGFSTDTQYF	TGCAGCGTTGCGTCGCTTCGCGGGTTTAGCACAGATACGCAGTATTTT
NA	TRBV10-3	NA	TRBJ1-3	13	CAISFDQGNTIYF	TGTGCCATCAGTTTTGACCAGGGCAACACCATATATTTT
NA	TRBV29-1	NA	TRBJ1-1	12	CSGGEMNTEAFF	TGCAGCGGAGGGGAGATGAACACTGAAGCTTTCTTT
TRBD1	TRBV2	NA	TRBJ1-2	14	CASSSDRLGYGYTF	TGTGCCAGCAGTTCGGACAGGCTGGGCTATGGCTACACCTTC
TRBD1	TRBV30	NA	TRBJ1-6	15	CAWSGAGGYNSPLHF	TGTGCCTGGAGTGGGGCAGGGGGCTATAATTCACCCCTCCACTTT
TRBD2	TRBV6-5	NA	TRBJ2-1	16	CASSYDSSGNVNEQFF	TGTGCCAGCAGTTACGATTCTAGCGGGAATGTCAATGAGCAGTTCTTC
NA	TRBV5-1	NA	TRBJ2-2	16	CASSLLAGAPTGELFF	TGCGCCAGCAGCTTGCTCGCAGGGGCTCCCACCGGGGAGCTGTTTTTT
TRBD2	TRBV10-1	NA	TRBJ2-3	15	CASSESGGGTDTQYF	TGCGCCAGCAGTGAGTCAGGCGGGGGGACAGATACGCAGTATTTT
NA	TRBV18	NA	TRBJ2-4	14	CASHDSVRVDIQYF	TGTGCCAGCCACGACTCCGTTCGGGTGGACATTCAGTACTTC
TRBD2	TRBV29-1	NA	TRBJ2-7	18	CSVTGPIAGVVSGYEQYF	TGCAGCGTCACAGGCCCGATAGCGGGAGTAGTTTCGGGATACGAGCAGTACTTC
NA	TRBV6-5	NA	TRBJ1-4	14	CASRRGQGGMELFF	TGTGCCAGCAGAAGGGGACAAGGCGGGATGGAACTGTTTTTT
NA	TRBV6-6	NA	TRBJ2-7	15	CASSYVGGGAYEQYF	TGTGCCAGCAGTTACGTCGGGGGAGGTGCCTACGAGCAGTACTTC
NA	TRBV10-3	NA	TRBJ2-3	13	CAISDREADTQYF	TGTGCCATCAGCGACAGGGAGGCAGATACGCAGTATTTT
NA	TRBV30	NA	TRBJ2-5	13	CAWSVILGETQYF	TGTGCCTGGAGTGTAATCCTAGGGGAGACCCAGTACTTC
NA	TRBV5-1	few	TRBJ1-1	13	CASSLSGYTEAFF	TGCGCCAGCAGCTTATCGGGGTACACTGAAGCTTTCTTT
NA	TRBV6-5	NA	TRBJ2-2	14	CAVQGPLEGGELFF	TGTGCCGTACAGGGACCCCTCGAGGGCGGGGAGCTGTTTTTT
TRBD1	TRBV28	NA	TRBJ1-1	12	CASSLFRGTAFF	TGTGCCAGCAGTTTATTCAGGGGGACAGCTTTCTTT
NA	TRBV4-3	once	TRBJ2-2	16	CASSPLRTFNTGELFF	TGCGCCAGCAGCCCCCTTCGGACTTTCAACACCGGGGAGCTGTTTTTT
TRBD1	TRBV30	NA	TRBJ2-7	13	CAWRQGARGEQYF	TGTGCCTGGAGACAGGGGGCTAGGGGCGAGCAGTACTTC
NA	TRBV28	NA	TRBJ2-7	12	CAVWEAGREQYF	TGTGCCGTCTGGGAGGCAGGGCGAGAGCAGTACTTC
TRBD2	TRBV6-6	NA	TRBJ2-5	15	CASSSLAGAQETQYF	TGTGCCAGCAGTTCCCTAGCGGGGGCCCAAGAGACCCAGTACTTC
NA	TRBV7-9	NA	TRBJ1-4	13	CASSSSQGRKLFF	TGTGCCAGCAGCTCTAGTCAGGGTAGGAAACTGTTTTTT
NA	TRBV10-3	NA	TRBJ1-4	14	CAISERGANEKLFF	TGTGCCATCAGTGAGAGGGGGGCTAATGAAAAACTGTTTTTT
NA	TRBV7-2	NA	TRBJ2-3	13	CASSTTSTDTQYF	TGTGCCAGCAGCACTACAAGCACAGATACGCAGTATTTT
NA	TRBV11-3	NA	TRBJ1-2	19	CASSSTPGVPDSPNYGYTF	TGTGCCAGCAGCTCAACCCCGGGGGTCCCAGATTCGCCTAACTATGGCTACACCTTC
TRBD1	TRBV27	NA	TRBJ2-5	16	CASSLSTGGAKETQYF	TGTGCCAGCAGTTTATCGACAGGGGGCGCGAAAGAGACCCAGTACTTC